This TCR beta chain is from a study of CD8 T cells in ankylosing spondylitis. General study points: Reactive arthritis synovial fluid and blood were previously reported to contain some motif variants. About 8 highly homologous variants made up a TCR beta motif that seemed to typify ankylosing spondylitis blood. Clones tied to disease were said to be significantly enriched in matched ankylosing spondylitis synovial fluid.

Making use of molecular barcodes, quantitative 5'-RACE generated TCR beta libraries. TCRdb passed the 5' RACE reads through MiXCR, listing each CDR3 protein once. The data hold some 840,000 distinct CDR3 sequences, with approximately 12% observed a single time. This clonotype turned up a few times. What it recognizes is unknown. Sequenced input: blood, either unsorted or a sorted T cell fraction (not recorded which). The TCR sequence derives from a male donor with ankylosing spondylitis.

CDR3 loop: CSARDRGMETQYF. The CDR3 DNA reads as TGCAGTGCCCGGGACAGGGGGATGGAGACCCAGTACTTC. The chain employs TRBV20-1 and TRBJ2-5; 11 nucleotides line up with TRBD1. Trimming removed 6 bases from V and 5 bases from J; junction bases left unmatched: 5. CDR3 size: 13 residues. Germline CDR1 DFQATT, CDR2 SNEGSKA (reference sequence).